This TCR beta chain was sequenced during a study of cytomegalovirus exposure and HLA in healthy donors. To note about this clone: The antigen remains unidentified.

Both 60 Vbeta primers and 13 Jbeta primers went into the PCR. Authors' analysis steps: There were about 80 million unique TCR beta chains by a later count, and 10 million to 12 million of them were shared. The repertoire was sequenced with immunoSEQ multiplex PCR; TCRdb's copy has only in-frame clones and lacks some. The V and J calls and clone size were taken over from that table, and D and trimming were inferred from the DNA. The sample contains approximately 150,000 clones, about two thirds of which appear only once. General study findings and limits: An analysis that was carried out later associated 16,000 or so TCR beta sequences with HLA alleles at 0.05 false discovery rate. Most TCR sequences showed up rarely, but some public TCRs showed up in many donors.

CDR3 size: 15 residues. Deletions cut 6 bases from V and 5 bases from J, with 20 bases between. CDR1 is SGHNT, CDR2 YENEEA, per germline. This TCR was sampled from a man aged 30-40 years in good health and CMV-seropositive. The material sequenced was PBMCs. This chain joins TRBV11-3 and TRBJ2-7, with D perhaps matching TRBD2 (6 bases). The CDR3 protein is CASSSLASPPDEQYF. CDR3 nucleotides: TGTGCCAGCAGTTCACTAGCATCTCCGCCCGACGAGCAGTACTTC.